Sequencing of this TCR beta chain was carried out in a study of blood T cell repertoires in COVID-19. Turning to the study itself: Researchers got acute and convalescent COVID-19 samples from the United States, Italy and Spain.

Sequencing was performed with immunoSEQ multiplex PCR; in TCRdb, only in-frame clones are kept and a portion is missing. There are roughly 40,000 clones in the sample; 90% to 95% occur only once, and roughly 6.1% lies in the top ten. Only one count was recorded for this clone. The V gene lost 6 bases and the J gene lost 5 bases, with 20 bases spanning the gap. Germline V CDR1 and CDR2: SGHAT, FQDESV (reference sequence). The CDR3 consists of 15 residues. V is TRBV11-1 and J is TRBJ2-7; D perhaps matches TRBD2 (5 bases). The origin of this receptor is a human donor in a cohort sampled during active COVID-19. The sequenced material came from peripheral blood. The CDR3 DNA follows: TGTGCCAGCAGTCACCCTGGGCGAGGGCTCCACGAGCAGTACTTC. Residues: CASSHPGRGLHEQYF.